A selection of T cell receptor beta chains follows, all from one sample in a study of T cell responses to AZD1222 COVID-19 vaccine. Assay: immunoSEQ multiplex PCR; the TCRdb copy retains only in-frame clones and omits some. The sample lists 200,000 to 250,000 clones, roughly 91% occurring once. Source: peripheral blood, taken on day 0 of MenACWY control vaccination. These receptors were taken from an adult in good health. The CDR3 runs from the conserved cysteine through the conserved F or W. The D gene is left open where the match is weak. Clone sizes are given selectively: once, few, many, or a class where the clone is expanded.

v_gene,d_gene,abundance,j_gene,CDR3nt,CDR3aa
TRBV7-9,.,once,TRBJ2-2,TGTGCCAGCAGCTTAGCTCGGTGTACGGCAGAACTCACCGGGGAGCTGTTTTTT,CASSLARCTAELTGELFF
TRBV7-6,.,.,TRBJ2-1,TGTGCCAGCAGTTCAAAGGTGGGAGGCGGGTATAACAATGAGCAGTTCTTC,CASSSKVGGGYNNEQFF
TRBV20-1,TRBD2,once,TRBJ2-5,TGCAGTGCTAGTAAGGGCGGGGGGCAACAAGAGACCCAGTACTTC,CSASKGGGQQETQYF
TRBV3-1/TRBV3-2,.,.,TRBJ2-1,TGTGCCAGCAGCCAAGCTCGGGGGGCCATAAATGAGCAGTTCTTC,CASSQARGAINEQFF
TRBV27,TRBD1,.,TRBJ1-4,TGTGCCAGCAGTTTGTGGGGGACAGGCCTTAATGAAAAACTGTTTTTT,CASSLWGTGLNEKLFF
TRBV24-1,.,.,TRBJ2-2,TGTGCCACCAGTGATTTAGCAGGGACGAACACCGGGGAGCTGTTTTTT,CATSDLAGTNTGELFF
TRBV6-2/TRBV6-3,.,.,TRBJ1-5,TGTGCCAGCAGTTACGCGACAGTAGGGCAGCCCCAGCATTTT,CASSYATVGQPQHF
TRBV9,.,.,TRBJ1-2,TGTGCCAGCAGCGTTCAGGGAAACTATGGCTACACCTTC,CASSVQGNYGYTF
TRBV28,.,.,TRBJ2-4,TGTGCCAGCAGTTTCATCCAGGGAAAAAACATTCAGTACTTC,CASSFIQGKNIQYF
TRBV6-1,.,.,TRBJ1-6,TGTGCCAGCAGTGAAGGTCGAAGCGGTTCACCCCTCCACTTT,CASSEGRSGSPLHF
TRBV30,TRBD1,.,TRBJ2-1,TGTGCCTGGAGTTCAAGGACAGGGGCGGCGAATCCACCGTTCTTC,CAWSSRTGAANPPFF
TRBV7-2,.,once,TRBJ1-5,TGTGCCAGCAGCTTACCGGGGGGGGACAATCAGCCCCAGCATTTT,CASSLPGGDNQPQHF
TRBV6-5,.,.,TRBJ1-1,TGTGCCACTACCTTCGGGGGAGGCACTGAAGCTTTCTTT,CATTFGGGTEAFF
TRBV4-3,.,.,TRBJ1-5,TGCGCCAGCAGCCAAGAATTGGGGCAGCCCCAGCATTTT,CASSQELGQPQHF
TRBV6-2/TRBV6-3,TRBD2,.,TRBJ2-7,TGTGCCAGCAGTTACGGCAGGTTCATTTCTAGCGGGGGGGCCAACGAGCAGTACTTC,CASSYGRFISSGGANEQYF
TRBV2,TRBD1,.,TRBJ1-5,TGTGCCTGCCGGACAGGGGATGAGCCCCAGCATTTT,CACRTGDEPQHF
TRBV6-2/TRBV6-3,.,.,TRBJ1-2,TGTGCCAGCAGTTTTCGCTCTAACTATGGCTACACCTTC,CASSFRSNYGYTF
TRBV6-1,TRBD2,.,TRBJ2-7,TGTGCCAGCAGTGTTATGGCCAGCGGGGGGAACTCCTACGAGCAGTACTTC,CASSVMASGGNSYEQYF
TRBV27,.,.,TRBJ1-5,TGTGCCAGCAGTCATGGGAGCAATCAGCCCCAGCATTTT,CASSHGSNQPQHF
TRBV28,.,.,TRBJ1-5,TGTGCCAGCAGTTTAACGTCTACGGGGGTTAGTAATCAGCCCCAGCATTTT,CASSLTSTGVSNQPQHF
TRBV9,.,.,TRBJ2-1,TGTGCCAGCAGCGTAGAAGGGGGGGGCCGGGTCGGCAATGAGCAGTTCTTC,CASSVEGGGRVGNEQFF
TRBV7-9,.,.,TRBJ2-5,TGTGCCAGCAGCTTAGTGGGGGGAGCCCAAGAGACCCAGTACTTC,CASSLVGGAQETQYF
TRBV6-2/TRBV6-3,.,.,TRBJ1-1,TGTGCCAGCAGTTACCCGACCCACGCGAACACTGAAGCTTTCTTT,CASSYPTHANTEAFF
TRBV12-3/TRBV12-4,TRBD1,.,TRBJ1-3,TGTGCCAGCAGGCGGACAGGGTTGAACACCATATATTTT,CASRRTGLNTIYF
TRBV7-2,TRBD2,.,TRBJ2-3,TGTGCCAGCACCCCCTCGGGGGGGAATACGCAGTATTTT,CASTPSGGNTQYF